This note documents a single TCR beta chain sequence. Germline assignment: CDR1 SGHDT and CDR2 YYEEEE. The CDR3 is made up of 18 amino acids. Trimming at V came to 4 bases and at J to 5 bases, leaving 12 bases not matched to a gene. The data derive from a study of blood T cell repertoires in COVID-19. Study overall: From the United States, Italy and Spain came samples of acute and convalescent COVID-19. PBMCs, B-cell-depleted T cells, or T cells provided the cDNA or gDNA that made up the material.

Per the study methods: Reference gene primers were amplified, and this amplification served to estimate nucleated cell counts. Profiling relied on immunoSEQ multiplex PCR, and the TCRdb table lists in-frame clones only, not all of them. D and trimming come from the DNA, and the V and J calls and clone size come from that table. This sample has over 200,000 clones; about 80% occur once, and the top ten carry 2.5% to 4%. The clonotype originates from a woman aged 80 or over with acute or convalescent COVID-19. The chain combines TRBV5-6 with TRBJ2-1, with 13 nucleotides matching TRBD2. The source material was peripheral blood. CDR3 coding DNA: TGTGCCAGCAGCCCGACTCGACTAGCGGGAGGCCTCAACAATGAGCAGTTCTTC. Translated: CASSPTRLAGGLNNEQFF.